This T cell receptor (beta chain) was sequenced in a study of beta chain features in type 1 diabetes. Of the isolated RNA, all was reverse transcribed, and so the sequenced material was expressed TCRB transcripts. Repertoires were generated with immunoSEQ multiplex PCR, while TCRdb's copy carries only in-frame clones and drops some. Counted here are approximately 250,000 clones, about a sixth occurring once; the ten biggest clones make up approximately 0.086%. This clone was counted only a few times. The antigen is undetermined. The study's findings and limits: A moderate, significant TCRB CDR3 shortening appeared in type 1 diabetes across four CD4+ subsets. In patients and controls equally, PCR might favor templates that are shorter.

V was trimmed by 4 bases and J by 2 bases, leaving 11 bases between them. CDR1 is MDHEN, CDR2 SYDVKM, per germline. The CDR3 loop spans 14 amino acids. Sequenced: naive CD4+ T cells from blood. The sequence was collected from a man under 40 with type 1 diabetes. The J gene is TRBJ1-1, the V gene TRBV28; possible D gene TRBD1, 5 bases. The chain's CDR3 is CASSSGTFNTEAFF. As DNA, the CDR3 is TGTGCCAGCAGTTCGGGGACCTTCAACACTGAAGCTTTCTTT. The full variable domain, in which reference TRBV28 and TRBJ1-1 provide the parts outside the CDR3, is DVKVTQSSRYLVKRTGEKVFLECVQDMDHENMFWYRQDPGLGLRLIYFSYDVKMKEKGDIPEGYSVSREKKERFSLILESASTNQTSMYLCASSSGTFNTEAFFGQGTRLTVV.